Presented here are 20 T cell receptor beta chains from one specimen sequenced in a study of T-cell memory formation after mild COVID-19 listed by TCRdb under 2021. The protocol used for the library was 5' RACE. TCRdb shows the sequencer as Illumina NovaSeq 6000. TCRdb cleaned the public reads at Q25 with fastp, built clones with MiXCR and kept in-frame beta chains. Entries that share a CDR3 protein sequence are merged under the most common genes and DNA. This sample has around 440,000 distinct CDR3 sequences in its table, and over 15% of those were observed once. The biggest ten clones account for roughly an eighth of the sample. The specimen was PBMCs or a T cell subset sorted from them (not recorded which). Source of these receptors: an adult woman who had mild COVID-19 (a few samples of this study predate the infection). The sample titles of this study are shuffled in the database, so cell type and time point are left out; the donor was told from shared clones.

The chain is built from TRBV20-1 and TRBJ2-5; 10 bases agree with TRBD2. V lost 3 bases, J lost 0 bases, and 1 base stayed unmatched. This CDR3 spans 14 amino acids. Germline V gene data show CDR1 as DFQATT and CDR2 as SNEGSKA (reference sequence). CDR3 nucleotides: TGCAGTGCTAGGACTAGCGGGCACCAAGAGACCCAGTACTTC. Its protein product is CSARTSGHQETQYF.

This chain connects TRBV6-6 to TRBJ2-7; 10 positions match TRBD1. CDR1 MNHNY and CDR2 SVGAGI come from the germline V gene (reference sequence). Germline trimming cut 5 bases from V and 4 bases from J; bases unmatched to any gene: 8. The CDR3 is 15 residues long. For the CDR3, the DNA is TGTGCCAGCAGTAGGGGCGACAGGGGGCTGTACGAGCAGTACTTC. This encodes CASSRGDRGLYEQYF.

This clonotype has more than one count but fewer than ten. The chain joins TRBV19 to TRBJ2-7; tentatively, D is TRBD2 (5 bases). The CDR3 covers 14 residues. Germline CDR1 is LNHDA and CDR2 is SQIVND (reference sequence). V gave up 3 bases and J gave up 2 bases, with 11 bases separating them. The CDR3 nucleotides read TGTGCCAGTAGTATCGGGGTCAGCACCTACGAGCAGTACTTC. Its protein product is CASSIGVSTYEQYF.

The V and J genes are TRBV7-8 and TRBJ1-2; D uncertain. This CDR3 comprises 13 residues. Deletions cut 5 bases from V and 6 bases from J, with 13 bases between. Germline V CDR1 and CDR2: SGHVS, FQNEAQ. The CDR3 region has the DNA TGTGCCAGCAGCCAAAGAAGTGGGCATGGCTACACCTTC. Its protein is CASSQRSGHGYTF. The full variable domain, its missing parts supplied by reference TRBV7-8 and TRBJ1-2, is GAGVSQSPRYKVAKRGQDVALRCDPISGHVSLFWYQQALGQGPEFLTYFQNEAQLDKSGLPSDRFFAERPEGSVSTLKIQRTQQEDSAVYLCASSQRSGHGYTFGSGTRLTVV.

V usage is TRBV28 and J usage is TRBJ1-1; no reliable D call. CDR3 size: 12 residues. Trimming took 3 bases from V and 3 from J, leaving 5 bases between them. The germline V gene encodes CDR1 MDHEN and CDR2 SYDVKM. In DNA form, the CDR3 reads TGTGCCAGCAGTTTGATGGACACTGAAGCTTTCTTT. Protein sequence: CASSLMDTEAFF.

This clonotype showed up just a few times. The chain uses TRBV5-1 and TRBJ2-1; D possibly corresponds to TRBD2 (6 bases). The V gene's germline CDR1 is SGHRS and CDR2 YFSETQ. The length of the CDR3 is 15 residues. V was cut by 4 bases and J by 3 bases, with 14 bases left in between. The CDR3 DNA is TGCGCCAGCAGCCGCACTAGCCCCTTCTACAATGAGCAGTTCTTC. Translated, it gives CASSRTSPFYNEQFF.

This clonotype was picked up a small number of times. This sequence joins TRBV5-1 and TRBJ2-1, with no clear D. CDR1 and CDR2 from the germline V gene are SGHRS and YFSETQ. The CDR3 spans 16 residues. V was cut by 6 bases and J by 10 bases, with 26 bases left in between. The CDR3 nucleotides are TGCGCCAGCACTTCCGCCGAGACCGGTCTAATCGGGGAGCAGTTCTTC. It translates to CASTSAETGLIGEQFF.

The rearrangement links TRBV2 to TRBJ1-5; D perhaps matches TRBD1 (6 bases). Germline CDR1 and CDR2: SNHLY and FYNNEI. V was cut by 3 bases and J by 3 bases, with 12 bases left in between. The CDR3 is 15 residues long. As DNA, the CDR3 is TGTGCCAGCAGTGAGACGGGACAATTCAATCAGCCCCAGCATTTT. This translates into CASSETGQFNQPQHF. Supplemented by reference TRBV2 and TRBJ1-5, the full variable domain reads EPEVTQTPSHQVTQMGQEVILRCVPISNHLYFYWYRQILGQKVEFLVSFYNNEISEKSEIFDDQFSVERPDGSNFTLKIRSTKLEDSAMYFCASSETGQFNQPQHFGDGTRLSIL.

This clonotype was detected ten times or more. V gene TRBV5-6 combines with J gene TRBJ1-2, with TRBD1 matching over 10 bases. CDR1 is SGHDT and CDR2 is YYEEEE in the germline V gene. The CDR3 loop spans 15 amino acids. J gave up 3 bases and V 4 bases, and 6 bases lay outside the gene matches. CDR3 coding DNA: TGTGCCAGCAGCGCTGGGACAGGGGATCACTATGGCTACACCTTC. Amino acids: CASSAGTGDHYGYTF. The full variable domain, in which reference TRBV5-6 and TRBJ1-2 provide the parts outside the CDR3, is DAGVTQSPTHLIKTRGQQVTLRCSPKSGHDTVSWYQQALGQGPQFIFQYYEEEERQRGNFPDRFSGHQFPNYSSELNVNALLLGDSALYLCASSAGTGDHYGYTFGSGTRLTVV.

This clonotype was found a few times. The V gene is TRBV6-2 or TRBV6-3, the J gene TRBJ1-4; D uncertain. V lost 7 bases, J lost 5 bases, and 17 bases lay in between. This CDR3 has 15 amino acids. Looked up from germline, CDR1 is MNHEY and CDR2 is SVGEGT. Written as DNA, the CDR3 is TGTGCCAGCAAGGATCATCGATCAGAAAATGAAAAACTGTTTTTT. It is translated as CASKDHRSENEKLFF.

The CDR3: CASSATLAGGETQYF. The CDR3 bases are TGTGCCAGCAGCGCGACTCTAGCGGGGGGGGAGACCCAGTACTTC. V is TRBV9 and J is TRBJ2-5; 12 bases are shared with TRBD2. The germline V gene encodes CDR1 SGDLS and CDR2 YYNGEE. The V segment lost 3 bases and the J segment 5 bases; nucleotides outside the gene matches: 5. This CDR3 has 15 residues. Using reference TRBV9 and TRBJ2-5 for the parts outside the CDR3, the full variable domain is DSGVTQTPKHLITATGQRVTLRCSPRSGDLSVYWYQQSLDQGLQFLIQYYNGEERAKGNILERFSAQQFPDLHSELNLSSLELGDSALYFCASSATLAGGETQYFGPGTRLLVL.

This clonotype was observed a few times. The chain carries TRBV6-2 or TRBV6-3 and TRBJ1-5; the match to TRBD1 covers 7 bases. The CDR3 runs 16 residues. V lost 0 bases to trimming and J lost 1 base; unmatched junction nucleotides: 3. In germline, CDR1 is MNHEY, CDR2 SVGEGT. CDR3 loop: CASSYSSQGSNQPQHF. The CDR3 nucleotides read TGTGCCAGCAGTTACTCATCACAGGGGAGCAATCAGCCCCAGCATTTT.

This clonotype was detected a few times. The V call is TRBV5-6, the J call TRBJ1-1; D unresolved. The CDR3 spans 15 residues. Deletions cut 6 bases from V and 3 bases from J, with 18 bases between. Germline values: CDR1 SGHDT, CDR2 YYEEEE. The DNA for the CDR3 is TGTGCCAGCAACCCGATGGGGAGGGAGCACACTGAAGCTTTCTTT. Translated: CASNPMGREHTEAFF.

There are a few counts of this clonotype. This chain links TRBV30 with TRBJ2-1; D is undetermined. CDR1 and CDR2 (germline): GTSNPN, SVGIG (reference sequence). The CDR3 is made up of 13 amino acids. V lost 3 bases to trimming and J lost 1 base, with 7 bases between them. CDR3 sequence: CAWRTLSYNEQFF. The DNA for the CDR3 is TGTGCCTGGAGGACACTATCCTACAATGAGCAGTTCTTC.

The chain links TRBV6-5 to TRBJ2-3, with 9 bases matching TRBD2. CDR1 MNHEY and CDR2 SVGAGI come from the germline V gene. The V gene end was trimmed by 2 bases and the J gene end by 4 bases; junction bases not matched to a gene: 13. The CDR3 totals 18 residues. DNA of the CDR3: TGTGCCAGCAGTTACACATACGGGACTAGCCCTGGCGCAGATACGCAGTATTTT. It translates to CASSYTYGTSPGADTQYF.

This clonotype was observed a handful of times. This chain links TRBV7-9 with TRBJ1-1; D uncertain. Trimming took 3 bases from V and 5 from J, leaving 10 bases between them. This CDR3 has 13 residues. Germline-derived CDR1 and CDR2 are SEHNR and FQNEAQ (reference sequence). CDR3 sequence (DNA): TGTGCCAGCAGCTTTACACAGACAACTGAAGCTTTCTTT. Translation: CASSFTQTTEAFF.

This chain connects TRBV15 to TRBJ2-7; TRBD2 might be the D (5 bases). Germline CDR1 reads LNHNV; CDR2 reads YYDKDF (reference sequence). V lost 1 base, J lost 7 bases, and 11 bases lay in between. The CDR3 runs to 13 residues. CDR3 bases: TGTGCCACCAGCAGAGGGTCCGGGGAAGAGCAGTACTTC. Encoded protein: CATSRGSGEEQYF.

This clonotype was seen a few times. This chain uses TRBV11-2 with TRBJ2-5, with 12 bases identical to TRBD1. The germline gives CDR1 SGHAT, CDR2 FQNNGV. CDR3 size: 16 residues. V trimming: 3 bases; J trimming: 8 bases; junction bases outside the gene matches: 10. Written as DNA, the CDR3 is TGTGCCAGCAGCTTGTACTCGGGACAGGGGGCGCGAACCCAGTACTTC. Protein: CASSLYSGQGARTQYF.

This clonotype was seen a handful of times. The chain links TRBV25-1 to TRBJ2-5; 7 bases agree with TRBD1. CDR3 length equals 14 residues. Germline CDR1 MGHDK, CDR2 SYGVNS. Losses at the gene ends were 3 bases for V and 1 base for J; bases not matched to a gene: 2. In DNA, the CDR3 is TGTGCCAGCAGTGAGACAGGGTTCCAAGAGACCCAGTACTTC. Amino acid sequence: CASSETGFQETQYF.

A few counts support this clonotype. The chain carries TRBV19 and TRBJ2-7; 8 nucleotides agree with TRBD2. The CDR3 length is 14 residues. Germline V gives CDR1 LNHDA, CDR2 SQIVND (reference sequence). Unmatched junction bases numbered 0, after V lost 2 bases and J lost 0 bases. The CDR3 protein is CASSIREGSYEQYF. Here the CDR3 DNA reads TGTGCCAGTAGTATACGGGAGGGCTCCTACGAGCAGTACTTC.